One sample yielded the 32 T cell receptor beta chains listed below, sequenced in a study of shared clonotypes between healthy human individuals. Sequenced by immunoSEQ multiplex PCR; TCRdb stores in-frame clones only, minus some. The table lists hundreds of thousands of clones, roughly 70% of them singletons, with 10% in the top ten. Source material: memory CD4+ T cells sorted from blood. Subset given: CD45RA-negative fraction. These receptors all stem from a man aged 25 to 45 in good health.

This clone was picked up a small number of times. The CDR3 nucleotides read TGTGCCAGTAGTACTAAACTAGCGGGAGAATATGATACGCAGTATTTT. Its translation: CASSTKLAGEYDTQYF. The chain carries TRBV19 and TRBJ2-3, with 11 bases lining up with TRBD2. CDR1 and CDR2 (germline): LNHDA, SQIVND (reference sequence). Trimming at V came to 4 bases and at J to 6 bases, leaving 9 bases not matched to a gene. The CDR3 loop spans 16 amino acids. The full variable domain, rest sourced from reference TRBV19 and TRBJ2-3, is DGGITQSPKYLFRKEGQNVTLSCEQNLNHDAMYWYRQDPGQGLRLIYYSQIVNDFQKGDIAEGYSVSREKKESFPLTVTSAQKNPTAFYLCASSTKLAGEYDTQYFGPGTRLTVL.

The chain uses TRBV11-2 and TRBJ2-1; 11 nucleotides agree with TRBD2. After removal of 5 bases from V and 7 bases from J, the junction contained 16 bases not matched to a gene. CDR3 size: 18 residues. The germline CDR1 and CDR2 sequences are SGHAT and FQNNGV. The CDR3 loop reads CASSHRAGRTSGLNEQFF. In DNA form, the CDR3 reads TGTGCCAGCAGCCATAGGGCCGGGAGGACTAGCGGGTTGAATGAGCAGTTCTTC.

The chain carries TRBV28 and TRBJ1-2, with D unresolved. The CDR3 is made up of 11 amino acids. CDR1 and CDR2 from the germline V gene are MDHEN and SYDVKM. The V gene lost 7 bases and the J gene lost 0 bases, with 3 bases spanning the gap. The CDR3 nucleotides read TGTGCCAGCAACGCTAACTATGGCTACACCTTC. Amino acids: CASNANYGYTF.

The V call is TRBV4-3, the J call TRBJ2-3; D is perhaps TRBD2 (5 bases). The V gene's germline CDR1 is LGHNA and CDR2 YSLEER. CDR3 length: 14 residues. V gave up 0 bases and J gave up 6 bases, with 10 bases separating them. In DNA, the CDR3 is TGCGCCAGCAGCCAAGAACTAGTTCGGGATACGCAGTATTTT. Translated, it gives CASSQELVRDTQYF.

This clone was observed a few times. This chain links TRBV10-3 with TRBJ2-1; 7 bases align to TRBD2. Germline V gene sequence: CDR1 ENHRY, CDR2 SYGVKD. Trimming took 6 bases from V and 0 from J; bases not matched to a gene: 8. The CDR3 has 16 residues. This CDR3 is CAISERASGSYNEQFF. The DNA of the CDR3 is TGTGCCATCAGCGAGCGTGCTAGCGGCTCCTACAATGAGCAGTTCTTC.

Concerning this clone: Other nucleotide sequences in the sample specify the same CDR3. The rearrangement joins TRBV6-5 to TRBJ1-1; D is unresolved. The ends were cut back, 6 bases at V and 3 bases at J, with 11 bases in the middle. Germline CDR1 MNHEY, CDR2 SVGAGI. CDR3 length: 13 residues. Here the CDR3 reads CASRWGRDTEAFF. The CDR3 coding sequence is TGTGCCAGCAGGTGGGGTCGGGACACTGAAGCTTTCTTT.

The rearrangement joins TRBV5-1 to TRBJ2-7; TRBD1 matches 7 bases. The CDR3 spans 15 residues. With V trimmed by 4 bases and J by 4 bases, 11 bases remained unmatched. Germline CDR1 reads SGHRS; CDR2 reads YFSETQ. The CDR3 DNA is TGCGCCAGCAGCATACTCAGGGGGTCAAATTACGAGCAGTACTTC. Amino acid sequence: CASSILRGSNYEQYF.

This clone came up a few times. The rearrangement joins TRBV9 to TRBJ1-2; TRBD1 agrees at 8 bases. CDR3 length: 14 amino acids. V shed 2 bases and J 3 bases; nucleotides not matched to a gene: 3. Germline CDR1 and CDR2: SGDLS and YYNGEE. The CDR3 spells CASSVQGADYGYTF. Written as DNA, the CDR3 is TGTGCCAGCAGCGTCCAGGGGGCGGACTATGGCTACACCTTC.

A note on this clone: One end of the junction is discordant with germline, which a read error may explain. Other nucleotide sequences in the sample specify the same CDR3. The V gene is TRBV28, the J gene TRBJ1-1; D gene unclear. There are 12 residues in the CDR3. In germline, CDR1 is MDHEN, CDR2 SYDVKM. CDR3 protein: CASSFQDTEAFF. The DNA of the CDR3 is TGTGCCAGCAGTTTCCAAGACACCGAAGCTTTCTTT.

The chain links TRBV2 to TRBJ1-1; 10 bases match TRBD1. The CDR3 runs 14 residues. V trimming: 6 bases; J trimming: 3 bases; junction bases outside the gene matches: 4. Germline CDR1 reads SNHLY; CDR2 reads FYNNEI. The CDR3 coding sequence is TGTGCCAGCAGAAGACAGGGGGCGGACACTGAAGCTTTCTTT. Translated: CASRRQGADTEAFF.

The chain joins TRBV9 to TRBJ2-7; D is uncertain. The germline V gene has CDR1 SGDLS and CDR2 YYNGEE. V was pared by 0 bases and J by 3 bases, with 4 bases between. The CDR3 contains 12 residues. The CDR3 spells CASSVVDYEQYF. The CDR3 DNA reads as TGTGCCAGCAGCGTAGTCGACTACGAGCAGTACTTC.

The chain links TRBV18 to TRBJ2-3; TRBD1 matches 7 bases. This CDR3 has 17 residues. Germline V gives CDR1 KGHSH, CDR2 LQKENI. V trimming: 3 bases; J trimming: 2 bases; junction bases outside the gene matches: 11. CDR3 residues: CASSPARGSSYTDTQYF. The DNA for the CDR3 is TGTGCCAGCTCACCTGCCAGGGGGTCCTCCTACACAGATACGCAGTATTTT. Complete variable domain (other parts from reference TRBV18 and TRBJ2-3): NAGVMQNPRHLVRRRGQEARLRCSPMKGHSHVYWYRQLPEEGLKFMVYLQKENIIDESGMPKERFSAEFPKEGPSILRIQQVVRGDSAAYFCASSPARGSSYTDTQYFGPGTRLTVL.

This chain connects TRBV2 to TRBJ1-2; no reliable D call. The CDR3 has 14 residues. In germline, CDR1 is SNHLY, CDR2 FYNNEI. V was trimmed by 5 bases and J by 4 bases, leaving 14 bases between them. CDR3 sequence (DNA): TGTGCCAGCAGTTCGTGGGGTGGAAGCTATGGCTACACCTTC. Translated, it gives CASSSWGGSYGYTF.

The CDR3 protein is CASKGHQSSYEQYF. In nucleotides, the CDR3 is TGTGCCAGTAAGGGACACCAAAGCTCCTACGAGCAGTACTTC. The V and J genes are TRBV19 and TRBJ2-7; D may be TRBD1 (6 bases). V was clipped by 7 bases and J by 0 bases, with 13 bases between them. Germline loops: CDR1 LNHDA, CDR2 SQIVND (reference sequence). There are 14 residues in the CDR3.

The chain joins TRBV5-4 to TRBJ1-3; 7 bases fit TRBD1. V lost 3 bases and J lost 4; bases outside the gene matches: 7. This CDR3 has 15 residues. Looked up from germline, CDR1 is SGHNT and CDR2 is YYREEE (reference sequence). The CDR3 coding sequence is TGTGCCAGCAGCTCCCCCGACAGGGCCGGAAACACCATATATTTT. It specifies CASSSPDRAGNTIYF. The whole variable domain, remainder taken from reference TRBV5-4 and TRBJ1-3, is ETGVTQSPTHLIKTRGQQVTLRCSSQSGHNTVSWYQQALGQGPQFIFQYYREEENGRGNFPPRFSGLQFPNYSSELNVNALELDDSALYLCASSSPDRAGNTIYFGEGSWLTVV.

The V gene is TRBV5-1, the J gene TRBJ1-2; 7 nucleotides align to TRBD1. V shed 4 bases, J shed 6 bases, and the junction held 9 bases outside the gene matches. The CDR3 extends over 14 amino acids. The germline V gene has CDR1 SGHRS and CDR2 YFSETQ. The CDR3 loop is CASSLTGLGDGYTF. The CDR3, as DNA: TGCGCCAGCAGCCTGACAGGGTTAGGAGATGGCTACACCTTC.

The V and J genes are TRBV5-6 and TRBJ2-1, with TRBD2 identical over 9 bases. This CDR3 is built from 16 residues. Looked up from germline, CDR1 is SGHDT and CDR2 is YYEEEE. V lost 4 bases, J lost 1 base, and 6 bases stayed unmatched. CDR3 protein: CASSPIAGASYNEQFF. The CDR3 DNA reads as TGTGCCAGCAGCCCGATAGCGGGAGCATCCTACAATGAGCAGTTCTTC.

V gene TRBV11-3 combines with J gene TRBJ2-2; 7 bases fit TRBD2. This CDR3 contains 17 residues. V lost 4 bases to trimming and J lost 2 bases; unmatched junction nucleotides: 10. Germline CDR1 reads SGHNT; CDR2 reads YENEEA. CDR3: CASSSQSLAANTGELFF. DNA of the CDR3: TGTGCCAGCAGCTCTCAGTCGCTAGCGGCAAACACCGGGGAGCTGTTTTTT.

The J gene is TRBJ2-1, the V gene TRBV11-2; no definite D call. CDR3 length: 11 amino acids. V dropped 8 bases and J dropped 6 bases, with 8 bases sitting between them. The germline gives CDR1 SGHAT, CDR2 FQNNGV. As DNA, the CDR3 is TGTGCCAGCGCTACCTTCAATGAGCAGTTCTTC. This sequence encodes CASATFNEQFF.

V is TRBV25-1 and J is TRBJ2-1; 13 bases fit TRBD2. Germline V gene lookup returns CDR1 MGHDK and CDR2 SYGVNS. CDR3 size: 16 residues. The J segment lost 4 bases and the V segment lost 5 bases, leaving 5 bases of the junction unmatched. The CDR3 reads CASSKTSGGIYNEQFF. In nucleotides, the CDR3 is TGTGCCAGCAGTAAGACTAGCGGGGGGATATACAATGAGCAGTTCTTC.

In its sample, this clone was seen many times. The V gene is TRBV10-1, the J gene TRBJ2-3; D uncertain. Trimming stripped 7 bases from V and 1 base from J, with 9 bases between. Germline V gene lookup returns CDR1 WNHNN and CDR2 SYGVQD (reference sequence). CDR3 length equals 13 residues. CDR3 sequence: CASTGSGTDTQYF. The CDR3 nucleotides are TGCGCCAGCACCGGTTCCGGCACAGATACGCAGTATTTT.

The chain links TRBV15 to TRBJ2-5, with 7 bases identical to TRBD2. The germline gives CDR1 LNHNV, CDR2 YYDKDF (reference sequence). The V and J ends lost 3 bases and 5 bases, in that order; junction bases with no gene match: 9. The CDR3 covers 15 residues. CDR3 sequence reads: CATSSLAVRGETQYF. CDR3 nucleotide sequence: TGTGCCACCAGCAGCCTAGCGGTCCGTGGGGAGACCCAGTACTTC. The full variable domain, rest sourced from reference TRBV15 and TRBJ2-5, is DAMVIQNPRYQVTQFGKPVTLSCSQTLNHNVMYWYQQKSSQAPKLLFHYYDKDFNNEADTPDNFQSRRPNTSFCFLDIRSPGLGDTAMYLCATSSLAVRGETQYFGPGTRLLVL.

V and J are TRBV5-1 and TRBJ2-7, with D possibly called TRBD1 or TRBD2 (5 bases each). From germline, CDR1 is SGHRS and CDR2 YFSETQ. CDR3 length: 13 amino acids. V was shortened by 0 bases and J by 4 bases, with 8 bases between the two germline ends. The CDR3 DNA sequence: TGCGCCAGCAGCTTGGCAGGGACGTACGAGCAGTACTTC. It specifies CASSLAGTYEQYF.

The chain has TRBV9 and TRBJ1-1, with D unclear. CDR3 length: 15 residues. Germline lookup yields CDR1 SGDLS and CDR2 YYNGEE. Between the trimmed V and J ends, which lost 0 bases and 1 base, there was a span of 10 bases. CDR3 protein: CASSVVNSRNTEAFF. Written as DNA, the CDR3 is TGTGCCAGCAGCGTAGTTAATTCGAGGAACACTGAAGCTTTCTTT.

Comments on this clone: Other DNA sequences in this specimen translate into the identical CDR3. The rearrangement uses TRBV29-1 and TRBJ2-3; TRBD1 agrees at 7 bases. The CDR3 covers 14 residues. Germline V gives CDR1 SQVTM, CDR2 ANQGSEA. The J segment lost 2 bases and the V segment lost 5 bases, leaving 7 bases of the junction unmatched. The CDR3 loop is CSVKPGQITDTQYF. The DNA of the CDR3 is TGCAGCGTTAAACCGGGACAGATCACAGATACGCAGTATTTT.

A word on this clone: Other DNA sequences in this specimen translate into the identical CDR3. The chain couples TRBV5-1 to TRBJ2-7, with TRBD2 matching over 8 bases. The CDR3 consists of 14 residues. Germline CDR1 reads SGHRS; CDR2 reads YFSETQ. J gave up 3 bases and V 2 bases, and 4 bases lay outside the gene matches. CDR3 sequence: CASSLTSGNYEQYF. For the CDR3, the DNA is TGCGCCAGCAGCTTAACTAGCGGAAACTACGAGCAGTACTTC.

A single count supports this clone. The J gene is TRBJ1-5, the V gene TRBV5-8; weak D call: TRBD1 (5 bases). The ends were cut back, 0 bases at V and 0 bases at J, with 7 bases in the middle. The CDR3 has 15 amino acids. Per germline, CDR1 SGHTS and CDR2 YDEGEE. The CDR3 DNA sequence: TGTGCCAGCAGCTTGGCGGGGGATAGCAATCAGCCCCAGCATTTT. Translation gives CASSLAGDSNQPQHF. The full variable domain, in which reference TRBV5-8 and TRBJ1-5 provide the parts outside the CDR3, is EAGVTQSPTHLIKTRGQQATLRCSPISGHTSVYWYQQALGLGLQFLLWYDEGEERNRGNFPPRFSGRQFPNYSSELNVNALELEDSALYLCASSLAGDSNQPQHFGDGTRLSIL.

The table lists this clone with a few counts. The genes are TRBV27 and TRBJ1-1; D unresolved. V was shortened by 3 bases and J by 0 bases, with 11 bases between the two germline ends. This CDR3 has 15 residues. Germline CDR1 reads MNHEY; CDR2 reads SMNVEV (reference sequence). CDR3 amino acids: CASSFNVKMNTEAFF. The CDR3 DNA sequence: TGTGCCAGCAGTTTTAACGTCAAGATGAACACTGAAGCTTTCTTT.

The gene calls are TRBV27 and TRBJ2-7, with D perhaps matching TRBD2 (5 bases). CDR3 length: 14 residues. V was clipped by 8 bases and J by 2 bases, with 16 bases between them. Germline CDR1 and CDR2: MNHEY and SMNVEV (reference sequence). Here the CDR3 reads CASSVTTRAYEQYF. CDR3 DNA: TGTGCCAGCTCCGTGACTACCCGGGCCTACGAGCAGTACTTC.

This clone has a count of ten or more. CDR3 sequence reads: CASSYSGPGVGPQHF. The DNA of the CDR3 is TGTGCCAGCAGTTACTCTGGACCGGGAGTTGGACCCCAGCATTTT. The genes are TRBV6-5 and TRBJ1-5; D is ambiguous. V lost 0 bases to trimming and J lost 10 bases, with 16 bases between them. The CDR3 totals 15 residues. Germline CDR1 and CDR2: MNHEY and SVGAGI.

V usage is TRBV6-5 and J usage is TRBJ1-2; D remains ambiguous. In germline, CDR1 is MNHEY, CDR2 SVGAGI. V was cut by 5 bases and J by 8 bases, with 18 bases left in between. There are 14 residues in the CDR3. The CDR3 sequence is CASSTRSGTLGYTF. DNA for the CDR3: TGTGCCAGCAGTACTCGTTCGGGCACGCTAGGCTACACCTTC.

The chain links TRBV28 to TRBJ2-2; D unresolved. V shed 2 bases and J shed 11 bases, with 18 bases lying between them. CDR3 length: 15 residues. Germline loops: CDR1 MDHEN, CDR2 SYDVKM. The CDR3 DNA sequence: TGTGCCAGCAGTTTAATGGCCGACATGTCGAATGAGCTGTTTTTT. Amino acids: CASSLMADMSNELFF.